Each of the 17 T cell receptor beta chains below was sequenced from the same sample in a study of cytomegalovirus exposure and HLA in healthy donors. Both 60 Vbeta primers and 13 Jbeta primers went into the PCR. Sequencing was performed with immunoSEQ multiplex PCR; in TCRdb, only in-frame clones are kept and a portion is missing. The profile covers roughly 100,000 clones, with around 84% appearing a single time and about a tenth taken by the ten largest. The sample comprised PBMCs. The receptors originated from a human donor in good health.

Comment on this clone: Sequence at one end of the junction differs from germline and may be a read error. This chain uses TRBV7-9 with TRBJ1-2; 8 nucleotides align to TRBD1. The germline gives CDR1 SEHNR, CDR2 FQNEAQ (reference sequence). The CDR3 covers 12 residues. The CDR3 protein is CASSLEGTGIGF. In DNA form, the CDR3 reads TGTGCCAGCAGCTTAGAGGGGACAGGAATAGGCTTC.

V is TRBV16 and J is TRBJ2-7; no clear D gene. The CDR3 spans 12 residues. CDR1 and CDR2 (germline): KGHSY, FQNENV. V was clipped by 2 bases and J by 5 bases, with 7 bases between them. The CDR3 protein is CASSQLFNEQYF. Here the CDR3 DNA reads TGTGCCAGCAGCCAACTATTCAACGAGCAGTACTTC.

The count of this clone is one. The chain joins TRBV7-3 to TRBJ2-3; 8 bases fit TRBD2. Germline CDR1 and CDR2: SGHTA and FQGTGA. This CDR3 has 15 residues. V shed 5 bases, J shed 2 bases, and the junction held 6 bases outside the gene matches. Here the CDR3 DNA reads TGTGCCAGCAGCCCACTAGCGGCTAACACAGATACGCAGTATTTT. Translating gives CASSPLAANTDTQYF.

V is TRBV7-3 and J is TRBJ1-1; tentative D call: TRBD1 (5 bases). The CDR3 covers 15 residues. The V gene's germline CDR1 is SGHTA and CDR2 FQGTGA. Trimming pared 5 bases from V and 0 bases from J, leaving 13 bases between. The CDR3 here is CASSPRGDLNTEAFF. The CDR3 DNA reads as TGTGCCAGCAGCCCTCGCGGGGACCTGAACACTGAAGCTTTCTTT.

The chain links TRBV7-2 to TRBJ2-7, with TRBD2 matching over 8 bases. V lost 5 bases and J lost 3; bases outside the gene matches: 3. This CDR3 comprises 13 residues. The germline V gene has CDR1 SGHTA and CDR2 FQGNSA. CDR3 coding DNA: TGTGCCAGCAGCCCGAGCGGGGGCTACGAGCAGTACTTC. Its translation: CASSPSGGYEQYF. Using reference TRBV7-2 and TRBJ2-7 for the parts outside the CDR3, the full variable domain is GAGVSQSPSNKVTEKGKDVELRCDPISGHTALYWYRQSLGQGLEFLIYFQGNSAPDKSGLPSDRFSAERTGGSVSTLTIQRTQQEDSAVYLCASSPSGGYEQYFGPGTRLTVT.

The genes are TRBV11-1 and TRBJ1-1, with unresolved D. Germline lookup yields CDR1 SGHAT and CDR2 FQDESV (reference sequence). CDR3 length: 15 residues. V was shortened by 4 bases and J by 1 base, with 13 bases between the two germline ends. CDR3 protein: CASSSQGRANTEAFF. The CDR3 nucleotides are TGTGCCAGCAGCTCCCAAGGGCGGGCGAACACTGAAGCTTTCTTT.

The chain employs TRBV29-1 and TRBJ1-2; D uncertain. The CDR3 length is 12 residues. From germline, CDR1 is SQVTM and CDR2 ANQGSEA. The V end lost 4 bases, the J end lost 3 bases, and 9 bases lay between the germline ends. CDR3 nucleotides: TGCAGCGTTGTATCCGGGGACTATGGCTACACCTTC. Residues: CSVVSGDYGYTF.

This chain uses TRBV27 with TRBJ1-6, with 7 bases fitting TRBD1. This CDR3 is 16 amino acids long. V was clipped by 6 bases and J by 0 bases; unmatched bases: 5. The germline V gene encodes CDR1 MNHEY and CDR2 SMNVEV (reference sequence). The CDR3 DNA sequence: TGTGCCAGCAGATACAGGGGTAGCTCCTATAATTCACCCCTCCACTTT. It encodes CASRYRGSSYNSPLHF.

In DNA, the CDR3 is TGTGCCAGCAGTCCTGGGGACAGGAGCTTCTATGGCTACACCTTC. Its protein product is CASSPGDRSFYGYTF. V gene TRBV6-5 combines with J gene TRBJ1-2, with TRBD1 identical over 8 bases. The CDR3 extends over 15 amino acids. V shed 5 bases, J shed 4 bases, and the junction held 9 bases outside the gene matches. Germline lookup yields CDR1 MNHEY and CDR2 SVGAGI.

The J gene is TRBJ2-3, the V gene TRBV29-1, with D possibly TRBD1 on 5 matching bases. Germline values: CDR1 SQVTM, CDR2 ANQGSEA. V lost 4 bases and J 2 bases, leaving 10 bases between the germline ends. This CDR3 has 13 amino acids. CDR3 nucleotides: TGCAGCGTTGGTCAGGGCAACACAGATACGCAGTATTTT. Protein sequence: CSVGQGNTDTQYF.

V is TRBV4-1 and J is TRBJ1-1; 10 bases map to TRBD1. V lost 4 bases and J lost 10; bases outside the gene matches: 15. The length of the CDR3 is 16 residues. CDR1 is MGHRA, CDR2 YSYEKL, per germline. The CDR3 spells CASSLAPTGGDWGAFF. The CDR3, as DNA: TGCGCCAGCAGCCTGGCCCCGACAGGGGGCGATTGGGGAGCTTTCTTT.

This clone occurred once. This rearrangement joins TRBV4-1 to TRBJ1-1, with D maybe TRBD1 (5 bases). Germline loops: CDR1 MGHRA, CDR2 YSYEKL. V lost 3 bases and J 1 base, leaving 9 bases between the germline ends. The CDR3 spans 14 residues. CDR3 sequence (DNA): TGCGCCAGCAGCCACGACAGTGCGAACACTGAAGCTTTCTTT. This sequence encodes CASSHDSANTEAFF.

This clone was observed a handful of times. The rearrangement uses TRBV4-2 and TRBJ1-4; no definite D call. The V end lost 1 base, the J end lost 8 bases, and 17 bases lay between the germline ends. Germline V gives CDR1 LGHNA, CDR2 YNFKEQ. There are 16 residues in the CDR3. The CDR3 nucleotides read TGTGCCAGCAGCCAAGTATTCGACTCTTCGGGGGAAAAACTGTTTTTT. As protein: CASSQVFDSSGEKLFF.

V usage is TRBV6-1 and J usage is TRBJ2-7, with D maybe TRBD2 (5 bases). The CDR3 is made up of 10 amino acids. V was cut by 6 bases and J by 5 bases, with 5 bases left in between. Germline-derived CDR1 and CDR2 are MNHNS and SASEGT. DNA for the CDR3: TGTGCCAGCAGGGGAGACGAGCAGTACTTC. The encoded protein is CASRGDEQYF.

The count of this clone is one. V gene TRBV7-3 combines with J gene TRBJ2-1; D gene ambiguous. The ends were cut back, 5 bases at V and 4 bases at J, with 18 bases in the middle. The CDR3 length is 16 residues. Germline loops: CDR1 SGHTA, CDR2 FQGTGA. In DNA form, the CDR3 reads TGTGCCAGCAGCCCTTCACCCTCCACAGTATACAATGAGCAGTTCTTC. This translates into CASSPSPSTVYNEQFF.

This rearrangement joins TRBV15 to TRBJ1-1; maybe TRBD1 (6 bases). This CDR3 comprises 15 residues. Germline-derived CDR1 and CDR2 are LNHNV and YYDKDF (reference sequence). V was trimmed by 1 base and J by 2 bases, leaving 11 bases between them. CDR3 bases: TGTGCCACCAGCAGAGCCGGGACAAGCAACACTGAAGCTTTCTTT. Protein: CATSRAGTSNTEAFF.

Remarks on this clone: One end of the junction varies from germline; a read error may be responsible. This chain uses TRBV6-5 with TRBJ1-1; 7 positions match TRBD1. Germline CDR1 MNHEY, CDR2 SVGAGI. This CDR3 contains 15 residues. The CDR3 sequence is CASGYGGAGGTEAFF. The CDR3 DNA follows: TGTGCCAGCGGTTACGGCGGCGCAGGGGGCACTGAAGCTTTCTTT.